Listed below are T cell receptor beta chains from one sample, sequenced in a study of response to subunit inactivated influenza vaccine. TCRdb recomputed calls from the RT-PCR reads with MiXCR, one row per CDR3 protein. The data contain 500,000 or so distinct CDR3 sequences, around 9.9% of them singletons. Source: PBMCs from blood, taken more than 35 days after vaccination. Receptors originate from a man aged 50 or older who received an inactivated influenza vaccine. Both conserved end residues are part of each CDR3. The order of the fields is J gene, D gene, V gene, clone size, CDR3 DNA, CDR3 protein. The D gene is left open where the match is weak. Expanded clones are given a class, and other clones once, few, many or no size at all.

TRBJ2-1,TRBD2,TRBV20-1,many,TGCAGTGCTAGAGACCTACTAGCGGGCGCCTACAATGAGCAGTTCTTC,CSARDLLAGAYNEQFF
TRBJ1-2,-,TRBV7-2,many,TGTGCCAGCAGCTCGATGGCAGTTAACTATGGCTACACCTTC,CASSSMAVNYGYTF
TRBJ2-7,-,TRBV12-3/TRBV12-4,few,TGTGCCAGCAGTTTACCCGACGGCTACGAGCAGTACTTC,CASSLPDGYEQYF
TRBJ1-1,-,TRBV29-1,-,TGCAGCGTTGGGCGCAGGGCGGTTGAAGCTTTCTTT,CSVGRRAVEAFF
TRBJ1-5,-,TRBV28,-,TGTGCCAGCAGCTTAGGGGGGGAATGGAAGCCCCAGCATTTT,CASSLGGEWKPQHF
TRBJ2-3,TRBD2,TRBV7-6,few,TGTGCCAGCAGCTTCTTAGCGGGGGCCCGCGGCACAGATACGCAGTATTTT,CASSFLAGARGTDTQYF
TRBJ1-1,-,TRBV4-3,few,TGCGCCAGCACCACGCAACTCGGGGCAGTGGGCACTGAAGCTTTCTTT,CASTTQLGAVGTEAFF
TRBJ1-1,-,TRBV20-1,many,TGCAGTGCTAGGGGGGACACTGAAGCTTTCTTT,CSARGDTEAFF
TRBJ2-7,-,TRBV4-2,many,TGTGCCAGCAGCCAAGGGTTCTCCTACGAGCAGTACTTC,CASSQGFSYEQYF
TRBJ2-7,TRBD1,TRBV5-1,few,TGCGCCAGCAGCTCGGGACAGGGGGCGCTTGCGTACGAGCAGTACTTC,CASSSGQGALAYEQYF
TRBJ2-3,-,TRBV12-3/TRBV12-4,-,TGTGCCAGCAGCGGTTTACAAGCAGATACGCAGTATTTT,CASSGLQADTQYF
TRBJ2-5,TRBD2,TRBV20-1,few,TGCAGTGCTAGAGACCAGACTAGCGGGAGACAGACCCAGTACTTC,CSARDQTSGRQTQYF
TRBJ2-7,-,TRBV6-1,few,TGTGCCAGCAGTCAATTTCCGGGACCCCCGAGGCAGTACTTC,CASSQFPGPPRQYF